The rows below give T cell receptor beta chains drawn from one sample of a study of yellow fever vaccine responses in identical twins. TCRdb redid the calling of the RT-PCR reads with MiXCR, one entry per CDR3 protein. The sample holds around 2,600 distinct CDR3 sequences, around 82% seen once. Sequenced here: T cells from blood (PBMCs), unsorted or a sorted subset (not recorded which), sampled before or after yellow fever vaccination (not recorded which). These receptors were taken from a woman aged 18-29 years who received the yellow fever vaccine. CDR3s include the opening cysteine and the closing phenylalanine or tryptophan. Fields, in order: clone size, J gene, V gene, D gene, CDR3 DNA, CDR3 protein. The D gene is left open where the match is weak. Clone size is stated in some rows and not others, as once, few, many or a class when expanded.

. | TRBJ1-1 | TRBV18 | . | TGTGCCAGCTCGGACACTGAAGCTTTCTTT | CASSDTEAFF
. | TRBJ1-1 | TRBV4-1 | . | TGCGCCAGCAGCCAGGGGACGAACACTGAAGCTTTCTTT | CASSQGTNTEAFF
. | TRBJ1-2 | TRBV29-1 | TRBD1 | TGCAGCGTACGACAGGGACCTGGCTACACCTTC | CSVRQGPGYTF
. | TRBJ1-1 | TRBV2 | . | TGTGCCGGCCGTGAGGGTACTGAAGCTTTCTTT | CAGREGTEAFF
. | TRBJ1-4 | TRBV4-1 | . | TGCGCCAGCAGCCAAAAGACAGAAGAAAAACTGTTTTTT | CASSQKTEEKLFF
once | TRBJ2-7 | TRBV29-1 | . | TGCAGCGTTGGTTGGGGATACGAGCAGTACTTC | CSVGWGYEQYF
. | TRBJ2-5 | TRBV2 | . | TGTGCCAGCGGTGAAGGGGCGGCAGAGACCCAGTACTTC | CASGEGAAETQYF
few | TRBJ2-3 | TRBV7-7 | TRBD2 | TGTGCTAGCAGCTCATCCGCGGGGGGAGATACGCAGTATTTT | CASSSSAGGDTQYF
few | TRBJ2-7 | TRBV29-1 | . | TGCAGCGTTGAAGGACGGGACTCAAACTACGAGCAGTACTTC | CSVEGRDSNYEQYF
few | TRBJ1-3 | TRBV30 | TRBD1 | TGTGCCTGGAGGTGGGAAGACAGGGGAAATGGAAACACCATATATTTT | CAWRWEDRGNGNTIYF
once | TRBJ1-1 | TRBV11-2 | . | TGTGCCAGCAGCTTTTCCGGGACACCGGTGTACACTGAAGCTTTCTTT | CASSFSGTPVYTEAFF
once | TRBJ2-7 | TRBV30 | TRBD2 | TGTGCCTGGAGGTCGGGGGGATCCTACGAGCAGTACTTC | CAWRSGGSYEQYF
. | TRBJ2-5 | TRBV2 | TRBD1 | TGTGCCAGCAGTGCGGGACAGGGCCAAGAGACCCAGTACTTC | CASSAGQGQETQYF
. | TRBJ1-6 | TRBV10-2 | . | TGCGCCAGCAGCCCGGACTTTCACAATTCACCCCTCCACTTT | CASSPDFHNSPLHF
. | TRBJ2-1 | TRBV16 | . | TGTGCCAGCAGCCAATCGTTCAATGAGCAGTTCTTC | CASSQSFNEQFF
. | TRBJ1-2 | TRBV9 | TRBD1 | TGTGCCAGCAGCGTAGCAGGGACAGGGCCCTGGGGCTACACCTTC | CASSVAGTGPWGYTF
. | TRBJ2-1 | TRBV7-9 | . | TGTGCCAGCAGCTTAGTACAGACTGAGCAGTTCTTC | CASSLVQTEQFF
. | TRBJ2-7 | TRBV7-6 | . | TGTGCCAGCAGCCCACCGGACGGCTACGAGCAGTACTTC | CASSPPDGYEQYF
. | TRBJ2-1 | TRBV5-6 | TRBD2 | TGTGCCAGCAGCTTGAGGTCTGTAGCGGGAGAATACAATGAGCAGTTCTTC | CASSLRSVAGEYNEQFF
few | TRBJ2-1 | TRBV5-4 | TRBD2 | TGTGCCAGCAGCCCCGGGACTAGCAACAATGAGCAGTTCTTC | CASSPGTSNNEQFF
once | TRBJ2-1 | TRBV11-1 | . | TGTGCCAGCAGCCCCGAGTCCTACAATGAGCAGTTCTTC | CASSPESYNEQFF
. | TRBJ2-1 | TRBV29-1 | . | TGCAGCGTTGAAACAGCCTACAATGAGCAGTTCTTC | CSVETAYNEQFF
few | TRBJ1-5 | TRBV6-5 | TRBD1 | TGTGCCAGCAGTTACACCGGGACAGCCAATCAGCCCCAGCATTTT | CASSYTGTANQPQHF
once | TRBJ2-1 | TRBV5-4 | . | TGTGCCAGCAGCGGTAGCGTGAATGAGCAGTTCTTC | CASSGSVNEQFF
. | TRBJ2-1 | TRBV4-1 | TRBD1 | TGCGCCAGCAGCCTCGACAGGGTCGATGAGCAGTTCTTC | CASSLDRVDEQFF
. | TRBJ2-7 | TRBV29-1 | TRBD1 | TGCAGCGTTAGGGACAGGGAAAGGTACGAGCAGTACTTC | CSVRDRERYEQYF
. | TRBJ2-2 | TRBV6-9 | . | TGTGCCAGCAGTTATTCAGCCGGGACTCTGAACACCGGGGAGCTGTTTTTT | CASSYSAGTLNTGELFF
. | TRBJ2-5 | TRBV5-4 | . | TGTGCCAGCAGCTTGGATGTTTCGGTGGGGTCGGAGACCCAGTACTTC | CASSLDVSVGSETQYF
. | TRBJ2-7 | TRBV14 | . | TGTGCCAGCAGCCAGACGTACGAGCAGTACTTC | CASSQTYEQYF
. | TRBJ2-1 | TRBV12-3/TRBV12-4 | . | TGTGCCAGCAGCCCTACCCAGTGGCATGAGCAGTTCTTC | CASSPTQWHEQFF
. | TRBJ1-2 | TRBV4-1 | . | TGCGCCAGCAGCCAGGGGCCCTATGGCTACACCTTC | CASSQGPYGYTF
. | TRBJ2-7 | TRBV20-1 | . | TGCAGTGCAAACATACGGACGGCTAGCTCCTACGAGCAGTACTTC | CSANIRTASSYEQYF
. | TRBJ2-2 | TRBV7-3 | . | TGTGCCAGCAGCTTGGACACCACCGGGGAGCTGTTTTTT | CASSLDTTGELFF
few | TRBJ1-1 | TRBV4-1 | TRBD1 | TGCGCCAGCAGCCTTCGGACAGGGATGGTTAGCACTGAAGCTTTCTTT | CASSLRTGMVSTEAFF
. | TRBJ2-7 | TRBV11-3 | . | TGTGCCAGCAGCGACAGTAGCGATTACGAGCAGTACTTC | CASSDSSDYEQYF
. | TRBJ2-7 | TRBV13 | . | TGTGCCAGCAGCTTGGCCGGGACACTTCCCTACGAGCAGTACTTC | CASSLAGTLPYEQYF
few | TRBJ2-1 | TRBV11-3 | TRBD2 | TGTGCCAGCAGCATAGTTAGCGGGGGGAATGAGCAGTTCTTC | CASSIVSGGNEQFF
. | TRBJ2-2 | TRBV7-9 | TRBD1 | TGTGCCAGCAGCTTTCGACAGGGGTTGGGGGAGCTGTTTTTT | CASSFRQGLGELFF
. | TRBJ1-1 | TRBV18 | . | TGTGCCAGCTCACGAAACAGGGAGAGGATGAACACTGAAGCTTTCTTT | CASSRNRERMNTEAFF
. | TRBJ2-3 | TRBV11-3 | . | TGTGCCAGCAGCTCCGGGACACAAGATACGCAGTATTTT | CASSSGTQDTQYF
few | TRBJ2-6 | TRBV27 | . | TGTGCCAGCAGGAGCTCTGGGGCCAACGTCCTGACTTTC | CASRSSGANVLTF
. | TRBJ2-1 | TRBV11-1 | . | TGTGCCAGCAGGGAAGGGGGAGTTCGAGAGCAGTTCTTC | CASREGGVREQFF
few | TRBJ1-2 | TRBV4-1 | . | TGCGCCAGCAGCCAAGGTCTGCAGGGTTTGAATGGCTACACCTTC | CASSQGLQGLNGYTF
. | TRBJ2-3 | TRBV5-1 | . | TGCGCCAGCAGCTTGGCTTCAGGGGGCACAGATACGCAGTATTTT | CASSLASGGTDTQYF
. | TRBJ2-1 | TRBV29-1 | . | TGCAGCGTTGATGTCTCAGGGAAGGAGAATGAGCAGTTCTTC | CSVDVSGKENEQFF
. | TRBJ1-3 | TRBV28 | . | TGTGCCAGCAGTTTATTGACAGCTAGCTCTGGAAACACCATATATTTT | CASSLLTASSGNTIYF
. | TRBJ2-2 | TRBV12-1 | . | TGTGCCAGCAGCTCGGGGACAGGGGACACCGGGGAGCTGTTTTTT | CASSSGTGDTGELFF
. | TRBJ1-5 | TRBV3-1 | . | TGTGCCAGCAGCCAAGAATCAGGGAGCAATCAGCCCCAGCATTTT | CASSQESGSNQPQHF
once | TRBJ2-7 | TRBV11-1 | . | TGTGCCAGCACCCTTCAAAGCTCCTACGAGCAGTACTTC | CASTLQSSYEQYF
. | TRBJ1-1 | TRBV29-1 | . | TGCAGCGTTCCGGAGAACACTGAAGCTTTCTTT | CSVPENTEAFF
. | TRBJ2-5 | TRBV29-1 | TRBD1 | TGCAGCGCCGAAGACCAGAAACAGGGGCTTGGGGAGACCCAGTACTTC | CSAEDQKQGLGETQYF
. | TRBJ2-1 | TRBV6-4 | . | TGTGCCAGCAGTGACTCCGAGGAAGGGGGTTACAATGAGCAGTTCTTC | CASSDSEEGGYNEQFF
once | TRBJ1-4 | TRBV11-1 | TRBD1 | TGTGCCAGCAGCTTTCCCAGCGGGACAGGGGCTGAAAAACTGTTTTTT | CASSFPSGTGAEKLFF